These 22 T cell receptor beta chains were all obtained from the same sample, sequenced in a study of OX40 agonist ivuxolimab in advanced cancers. TCRdb's copy holds only in-frame clones and misses some; the assay was immunoSEQ multiplex PCR. The sample holds about 20,000 clones; about 83% are singletons and the top ten take 21%. The sample consisted of CD4+ or CD8+ T cells sorted from blood, taken in a trial of the OX40 agonist ivuxolimab. The receptors stem from an adult with an advanced solid tumor such as melanoma, head and neck, liver or kidney cancer.

This clone showed up just a few times. This rearrangement joins TRBV28 to TRBJ1-5, with D uncertain. Trimming removed 8 bases from V and 5 bases from J, with 4 bases in between. Germline V gives CDR1 MDHEN, CDR2 SYDVKM. CDR3 size: 10 residues. The CDR3 loop is CASGDQPQHF. The CDR3 DNA reads as TGTGCCAGCGGAGATCAGCCCCAGCATTTT.

CDR3 protein: CASSPKDRDGDNQPQHF. In DNA, the CDR3 is TGTGCCAGCAGCCCTAAAGACAGGGATGGTGACAATCAGCCCCAGCATTTT. V usage is TRBV16 and J usage is TRBJ1-5; TRBD1 matches at 7 bases. Trimming cost V 4 bases and J 3 bases; bases outside gene matches: 12. Germline-derived CDR1 and CDR2 are KGHSY and FQNENV. This CDR3 contains 17 residues.

The rearrangement uses TRBV4-1 and TRBJ1-5; tentative D call: TRBD1 (5 bases). Per germline, CDR1 MGHRA and CDR2 YSYEKL. The CDR3 covers 16 residues. The V end was cut by 1 base, the J end by 7 bases, with 17 bases between. This chain's CDR3 is CASSQGGAPSDQPQHF. The DNA for the CDR3 is TGCGCCAGCAGCCAAGGGGGCGCACCATCCGACCAGCCCCAGCATTTT.

This clone was counted a few times. The rearrangement links TRBV19 to TRBJ1-2; D is undetermined. Trimming stripped 3 bases from V and 6 bases from J, with 8 bases between. This CDR3 is built from 12 residues. Germline V gene data show CDR1 as LNHDA and CDR2 as SQIVND (reference sequence). CDR3 protein: CASSIGIDGYTF. CDR3 sequence (DNA): TGTGCCAGTAGTATTGGAATTGATGGCTACACCTTC.

This chain uses TRBV28 with TRBJ1-3; 7 bases are a match to TRBD1. The J segment lost 0 bases and the V segment lost 6 bases, leaving 5 bases of the junction unmatched. The CDR3 is 15 residues long. Germline V gene sequence: CDR1 MDHEN, CDR2 SYDVKM. CDR3 in amino acids: CASSPSGGSGNTIYF. DNA of the CDR3: TGTGCCAGCAGCCCGTCAGGGGGCTCTGGAAACACCATATATTTT.

The chain has TRBV28 and TRBJ1-3, with D unclear. Germline V CDR1 and CDR2: MDHEN, SYDVKM. The CDR3 contains 12 residues. The V gene lost 6 bases and the J gene lost 1 base, with 4 bases spanning the gap. The CDR3 reads CASSNSGNTIYF. The CDR3 region has the DNA TGTGCCAGCAGCAATTCTGGAAACACCATATATTTT.

This clone is a singleton in its sample. CDR3 residues: CASSPIAMSLYEQYF. The CDR3, as DNA: TGCGCCAGCAGCCCGATAGCTATGTCGCTGTACGAGCAGTACTTC. This sequence joins TRBV5-1 and TRBJ2-5; no reliable D call. The J call could be wrong; TRBJ2-7 is a better fit for the DNA end. The CDR3 length is 15 residues. The germline CDR1 and CDR2 sequences are SGHRS and YFSETQ.

The J gene is TRBJ2-7, the V gene TRBV9; D unclear. The CDR3 covers 12 residues. From germline, CDR1 is SGDLS and CDR2 YYNGEE. V gave up 0 bases and J gave up 5 bases, with 6 bases separating them. The CDR3 DNA reads as TGTGCCAGCAGCGTAGTGGACCACGAGCAGTACTTC. Translated: CASSVVDHEQYF.

The chain couples TRBV10-2 to TRBJ2-7; 11 nucleotides match TRBD1. Germline V lookup: CDR1 WSHSY, CDR2 SAAADI. The CDR3 has 16 residues. With V trimmed by 2 bases and J by 0 bases, 3 bases remained unmatched. The CDR3: CASSEAGQGASYEQYF. The DNA of the CDR3 is TGCGCCAGCAGTGAGGCCGGACAGGGGGCCTCCTACGAGCAGTACTTC.

The rearrangement uses TRBV7-3 and TRBJ2-7; D is uncertain. Trimming shortened V by 3 bases and J by 6 bases, and 12 bases separated the two germline ends. The CDR3 length is 13 residues. Germline loops: CDR1 SGHTA, CDR2 FQGTGA. CDR3 nucleotide sequence: TGTGCCAGCAGCTTGGGCCCTGTAGGCGAGCAGTACTTC. Amino acid sequence: CASSLGPVGEQYF.

This chain links TRBV10-3 with TRBJ1-1; possibly TRBD1 for D (6 bases). The V gene lost 6 bases and the J gene lost 1 base, with 12 bases spanning the gap. Looked up from germline, CDR1 is ENHRY and CDR2 is SYGVKD. CDR3 length: 14 residues. The CDR3 nucleotides are TGTGCCATCAGAACACAGGGCTCGAACACTGAAGCTTTCTTT. Amino acid sequence: CAIRTQGSNTEAFF.

The chain is built from TRBV7-2 and TRBJ2-5, with D unclear. V lost 5 bases and J lost 7, with 11 bases in between. The CDR3 runs 12 residues. Germline V gene lookup returns CDR1 SGHTA and CDR2 FQGNSA. The CDR3 DNA reads as TGTGCCAGCAGCCGACCGAGTGGGACCCAGTACTTC. As protein: CASSRPSGTQYF.

J is TRBJ2-1 and V is TRBV10-2; 9 nucleotides agree with TRBD1. This CDR3 spans 12 amino acids. J gave up 10 bases and V 7 bases, and 5 bases lay outside the gene matches. The germline V gene encodes CDR1 WSHSY and CDR2 SAAADI. The CDR3 DNA is TGCGCCAGCATTAGCGACAGGGGGGAGCAGTTCTTC. As protein: CASISDRGEQFF.

This clone was seen only a few times. The J gene is TRBJ1-1, the V gene TRBV19; a weak D match, TRBD1 (5 bases). V was shortened by 6 bases and J by 5 bases, with 10 bases between the two germline ends. Per the germline V gene, CDR1 is LNHDA and CDR2 is SQIVND (reference sequence). This CDR3 is built from 12 residues. The CDR3 DNA reads TGTGCCAGTAGGGAGGGGCTAACTGAAGCTTTCTTT. Protein sequence: CASREGLTEAFF.

This chain uses TRBV5-5 with TRBJ2-7; D not certain. Trimming took 0 bases from V and 6 from J, leaving 10 bases between them. This CDR3 contains 13 residues. Looked up from germline, CDR1 is SGHKS and CDR2 is YYEKEE (reference sequence). The CDR3 DNA reads TGTGCCAGCAGCTTGGCGATAGCCATCGAGCAGTACTTC. It specifies CASSLAIAIEQYF.

This clone occurred many times. The CDR3, as DNA: TGTGCCAGTAGTAAGGACAGGGCGGGGAACACTGAAGCTTTCTTT. Protein sequence: CASSKDRAGNTEAFF. The chain joins TRBV19 to TRBJ1-1; 8 bases are a match to TRBD1. Trimming at V came to 4 bases and at J to 1 base, leaving 5 bases not matched to a gene. Germline V gives CDR1 LNHDA, CDR2 SQIVND (reference sequence). CDR3 length: 15 residues.

The chain recombines TRBV6-1 with TRBJ2-5; D uncertain. Trimming stripped 7 bases from V and 2 bases from J, with 11 bases between. In germline, CDR1 is MNHNS, CDR2 SASEGT. The CDR3 consists of 13 residues. The CDR3 DNA reads as TGTGCCAGCACCCCCGCCCCACAAGAGACCCAGTACTTC. Its protein product is CASTPAPQETQYF.

The chain has TRBV28 and TRBJ2-1, with TRBD2 as a possible D gene (5 bases). V lost 8 bases and J lost 8, with 7 bases in between. The CDR3 covers 10 residues. Per the germline V gene, CDR1 is MDHEN and CDR2 is SYDVKM. This chain's CDR3 is CASAGYEQFF. CDR3 in DNA: TGTGCCAGCGCGGGCTATGAGCAGTTCTTC.

The J gene is TRBJ1-5, the V gene TRBV27, with D tentatively TRBD1 (5 bases). CDR3 size: 16 residues. Germline assignment: CDR1 MNHEY and CDR2 SMNVEV (reference sequence). Trimming stripped 2 bases from V and 4 bases from J, with 15 bases between. CDR3 residues: CASSLTQGWGNQPQHF. Here the CDR3 DNA reads TGTGCCAGCAGTTTAACTCAGGGTTGGGGGAATCAGCCCCAGCATTTT.

The sample holds one count of this clone. The chain uses TRBV27 and TRBJ2-3; D is unresolved. The length of the CDR3 is 13 residues. The germline V and J ends were trimmed by 0 bases and 4 bases, with 5 bases remaining between them. Germline V gene data show CDR1 as MNHEY and CDR2 as SMNVEV (reference sequence). The CDR3 nucleotides read TGTGCCAGCAGTTTATCTCGGCCAGATACGCAGTATTTT. It codes for CASSLSRPDTQYF.

V gene TRBV28 combines with J gene TRBJ1-1; 7 bases are shared with TRBD1. The CDR3 loop spans 16 amino acids. Germline loops: CDR1 MDHEN, CDR2 SYDVKM. V was pared by 6 bases and J by 3 bases, with 13 bases of the junction left unmatched. The CDR3 sequence is CASSSLGGALDTEAFF. CDR3 in DNA: TGTGCCAGCAGCTCTCTAGGGGGCGCATTGGACACTGAAGCTTTCTTT.

This chain links TRBV19 with TRBJ1-1, with 7 bases lining up with TRBD1. The CDR3 sequence is 12 residues long. The V segment lost 5 bases and the J segment 6 bases; nucleotides outside the gene matches: 3. Germline CDR1 reads LNHDA; CDR2 reads SQIVND (reference sequence). CDR3 sequence reads: CASSAGQSEAFF. CDR3 in DNA: TGTGCCAGTAGTGCGGGACAGTCTGAAGCTTTCTTT. The variable domain in full, completed from reference TRBV19 and TRBJ1-1, reads DGGITQSPKYLFRKEGQNVTLSCEQNLNHDAMYWYRQDPGQGLRLIYYSQIVNDFQKGDIAEGYSVSREKKESFPLTVTSAQKNPTAFYLCASSAGQSEAFFGQGTRLTVV.